Below, 28 T cell receptor beta chains from the same sample are listed, as sequenced in a study of Ad26.COV2.S vaccination and SARS-CoV-2 variants. The treatment is: 15 to 20 received Ad26.COV2.S at low or high dose, single or two shots; several received placebo; per-sample allocation not given. Specimens were obtained on day 63 following the first vaccine or placebo injection. Profiling relied on immunoSEQ multiplex PCR, and the TCRdb table lists in-frame clones only, not all of them. The repertoire holds approximately 480,000 clones, with around 88% as singletons. Sequencing used peripheral blood, obtained in a trial of Ad26.COV2.S vaccine versus placebo. The receptors originated from a person aged 18 to 59 who received the Ad26.COV2.S COVID-19 vaccine or a placebo.

The chain recombines TRBV3-1 (or the pseudogene TRBV3-2) with TRBJ2-1; 10 nucleotides match TRBD2. This CDR3 comprises 16 residues. Germline CDR1 LGHDT, CDR2 YNNKEL (reference sequence). Trimming removed 3 bases from V and 6 bases from J; junction bases left unmatched: 8. The CDR3 sequence: CASSHRFGLAVNEQFF. CDR3 nucleotides: TGTGCCAGCAGCCACCGTTTCGGACTAGCGGTCAATGAGCAGTTCTTC.

The rearrangement joins TRBV24-1 to TRBJ2-3; either TRBD1 or TRBD2 may fit D (5 bases each). The V end was cut by 7 bases, the J end by 2 bases, with 12 bases between. CDR3 size: 14 residues. Germline V gives CDR1 KGHDR, CDR2 SFDVKD. The CDR3 region has the DNA TGTGCCACCAGGAAATCGGGGCCCACAGATACGCAGTATTTT. Its translation is CATRKSGPTDTQYF.

This clone was seen a single time. The chain employs TRBV19 and TRBJ2-1; 8 nucleotides align to TRBD1. The germline V gene encodes CDR1 LNHDA and CDR2 SQIVND (reference sequence). The CDR3 extends over 15 amino acids. Trimming removed 6 bases from V and 8 bases from J; junction bases left unmatched: 12. CDR3 coding DNA: TGTGCCAGTAGACCCAGGACAGGGCGATTGGATGAGCAGTTCTTC. Its protein product is CASRPRTGRLDEQFF.

The rearrangement joins TRBV7-9 to TRBJ1-1; TRBD1 agrees at 9 bases. CDR3 size: 14 residues. Germline CDR1 SEHNR, CDR2 FQNEAQ (reference sequence). The V and J ends lost 6 bases and 1 base, in that order; junction bases with no gene match: 3. CDR3 sequence reads: CASSSGQGNTEAFF. The CDR3, as DNA: TGTGCCAGCAGTTCGGGACAGGGGAACACTGAAGCTTTCTTT.

J is TRBJ2-7 and V is TRBV9; 11 bases line up with TRBD1. Losses at the gene ends were 3 bases for V and 7 bases for J; bases not matched to a gene: 9. The germline V gene encodes CDR1 SGDLS and CDR2 YYNGEE. CDR3 size: 15 residues. The CDR3 nucleotides are TGTGCCAGCAGCGCAGCCGGACAGGGGGCGGGTGAGCAGTACTTC. This codes for CASSAAGQGAGEQYF.

This clone was detected a few times. The V call is TRBV29-1, the J call TRBJ2-1; D is ambiguous. Germline lookup yields CDR1 SQVTM and CDR2 ANQGSEA. V gave up 5 bases and J gave up 0 bases, with 8 bases separating them. This CDR3 contains 13 residues. CDR3 DNA: TGCAGCGTTTCGGCTACCTCCTACAATGAGCAGTTCTTC. Its translation: CSVSATSYNEQFF.

CDR3 in DNA: TGTGCCAGCGCCTTAGAGGGTAGCAATCAGCCCCAGCATTTT. Protein: CASALEGSNQPQHF. The rearrangement joins TRBV11-2 to TRBJ1-5; D is unresolved. Germline CDR1 and CDR2: SGHAT and FQNNGV. The CDR3 is 14 residues long. The V and J ends lost 8 bases and 0 bases respectively, with 11 bases between them.

V gene TRBV7-2 combines with J gene TRBJ2-2; TRBD2 matches 7 bases. J was trimmed by 1 base and V by 5 bases; bases with no gene match: 10. CDR3 length: 17 residues. Germline values: CDR1 SGHTA, CDR2 FQGNSA. CDR3 bases: TGTGCCAGCAGCCCGCAGCTTGGCGGGGGGAACACCGGGGAGCTGTTTTTT. It translates to CASSPQLGGGNTGELFF.

The chain uses TRBV7-8 and TRBJ1-5; D perhaps matches TRBD1 (5 bases). The CDR3 spans 17 residues. The ends were cut back, 2 bases at V and 2 bases at J, with 16 bases in the middle. Germline V CDR1 and CDR2: SGHVS, FQNEAQ. This CDR3 reads CASSLIRVGFGNQPQHF. CDR3 coding DNA: TGTGCCAGCAGCTTAATCAGGGTGGGATTCGGCAATCAGCCCCAGCATTTT.

Concerning this clone itself: The DNA is omitted, as the CDR3 cannot be located on it reliably, and the CDR3 follows TCRdb's listing. The gene calls are TRBV2 and TRBJ1-6. Counting both end residues, the CDR3 totals 14 amino acids. In germline, CDR1 is SNHLY, CDR2 FYNNEI. The CDR3 loop is CASSETLGVHPSTF.

The chain carries TRBV5-5 and TRBJ2-2; D may be TRBD2 (6 bases). V was clipped by 4 bases and J by 0 bases, with 22 bases between them. This CDR3 is built from 19 residues. Germline V gives CDR1 SGHKS, CDR2 YYEKEE (reference sequence). CDR3 coding DNA: TGTGCCAGCAGCCCTTGGGGGGAGAGGGTCTATACGAACACCGGGGAGCTGTTTTTT. It encodes CASSPWGERVYTNTGELFF.

The CDR3 loop is CASSPSMGRLGELFF. For the CDR3, the DNA is TGCGCCAGCAGCCCATCGATGGGACGTCTCGGGGAGCTGTTTTTT. This chain connects TRBV4-3 to TRBJ2-2; TRBD1 or TRBD2 may be the D gene (5 bases each). The CDR3 is made up of 15 amino acids. Germline CDR1 reads LGHNA; CDR2 reads YSLEER. The ends were cut back, 4 bases at V and 7 bases at J, with 16 bases in the middle.

There are a few counts of this clone. V gene TRBV7-3 combines with J gene TRBJ1-6; tentative D call: TRBD1 (5 bases). Trimming pared 5 bases from V and 10 bases from J, leaving 18 bases between. This CDR3 contains 15 residues. Germline V lookup: CDR1 SGHTA, CDR2 FQGTGA. The CDR3 reads CASSAFPGAGSPLHF. CDR3 sequence (DNA): TGTGCCAGCAGCGCTTTTCCCGGGGCTGGCTCACCCCTCCACTTT.

The rearrangement joins TRBV29-1 to TRBJ2-7, with a tentative D call TRBD1 (6 bases). The CDR3 is 12 amino acids. Trimming pared 1 base from V and 11 bases from J, leaving 15 bases between. CDR1 is SQVTM and CDR2 is ANQGSEA in the germline V gene. The DNA for the CDR3 is TGCAGCGTTGAAGTACTCAGGCAGGGGAAGTACTTC. Its protein is CSVEVLRQGKYF.

The chain carries TRBV11-2 and TRBJ2-1; TRBD2 is a possible D gene (6 bases). V was trimmed by 5 bases and J by 9 bases, leaving 17 bases between them. This CDR3 contains 14 residues. In germline, CDR1 is SGHAT, CDR2 FQNNGV. The CDR3 spells CASSRTREWGEQFF. The CDR3 DNA is TGTGCCAGCAGCCGAACCCGGGAGTGGGGTGAGCAGTTCTTC.

The chain is built from TRBV28 and TRBJ2-1, with 9 positions matching TRBD1. From germline, CDR1 is MDHEN and CDR2 SYDVKM. The CDR3 contains 13 residues. V dropped 11 bases and J dropped 6; count of bases not matched to a gene: 8. This CDR3 is CAFRDRDRNEQFF. In nucleotides, the CDR3 is TGTGCCTTCCGGGACAGGGATCGCAATGAGCAGTTCTTC. Combining the CDR3 with reference TRBV28 and TRBJ2-1 gives the whole variable domain DVKVTQSSRYLVKRTGEKVFLECVQDMDHENMFWYRQDPGLGLRLIYFSYDVKMKEKGDIPEGYSVSREKKERFSLILESASTNQTSMYLCAFRDRDRNEQFFGPGTRLTVL.

V usage is TRBV5-6 and J usage is TRBJ2-3; D is unresolved. The CDR3 has 13 residues. Trimming removed 0 bases from V and 1 base from J, with 3 bases in between. Germline V gene lookup returns CDR1 SGHDT and CDR2 YYEEEE. The CDR3, as DNA: TGTGCCAGCAGCTTGGAGGGCACAGATACGCAGTATTTT. Translation gives CASSLEGTDTQYF. Looking up the rest from reference TRBV5-6 and TRBJ2-3 gives the full variable domain: DAGVTQSPTHLIKTRGQQVTLRCSPKSGHDTVSWYQQALGQGPQFIFQYYEEEERQRGNFPDRFSGHQFPNYSSELNVNALLLGDSALYLCASSLEGTDTQYFGPGTRLTVL.

The J gene is TRBJ1-1, the V gene TRBV6-2 or TRBV6-3; D gene uncertain. The length of the CDR3 is 14 residues. Germline V CDR1 and CDR2: MNHEY, SVGEGT. V gave up 0 bases and J gave up 1 base, with 6 bases separating them. In nucleotides, the CDR3 is TGTGCCAGCAGTTACTCGCGGGGGAACACTGAAGCTTTCTTT. It is translated as CASSYSRGNTEAFF.

In DNA form, the CDR3 reads TGTGCCAGTTCCGACCCAGGCGGGACTGATACTAACTATGGCTACACCTTC. The encoded protein is CASSDPGGTDTNYGYTF. This chain uses TRBV19 with TRBJ1-2; D is perhaps TRBD1 (5 bases). Germline CDR1 LNHDA, CDR2 SQIVND (reference sequence). The CDR3 length is 17 residues. With 8 bases removed from V and 0 bases from J, the gap between germline ends came to 22 bases.

The rearrangement joins TRBV19 to TRBJ2-2, with a weak D call TRBD1 (6 bases). Per germline, CDR1 LNHDA and CDR2 SQIVND (reference sequence). Trimming removed 5 bases at V and 6 bases at J, with 16 bases between. The CDR3 covers 15 residues. The CDR3 nucleotides are TGTGCCAGTAGTCTCACACAGGGACCCGCCGGGGAGCTGTTTTTT. This sequence encodes CASSLTQGPAGELFF.

The genes are TRBV19 and TRBJ2-7; no definite D call. The V gene lost 2 bases and the J gene lost 3 bases, with 14 bases spanning the gap. The CDR3 extends over 15 amino acids. CDR1 is LNHDA, CDR2 SQIVND, per germline (reference sequence). DNA for the CDR3: TGTGCCAGTAGTATAACCTCGGGTTTAGGCTACGAGCAGTACTTC. It codes for CASSITSGLGYEQYF.

This chain connects TRBV6-5 to TRBJ2-3; the match to TRBD2 covers 10 bases. V lost 5 bases, J lost 6 bases, and 2 bases stayed unmatched. CDR1 and CDR2 (germline): MNHEY, SVGAGI. The length of the CDR3 is 13 residues. CDR3 sequence (DNA): TGTGCCAGCAGTACGGGACTAGCGGATACGCAGTATTTT. Protein: CASSTGLADTQYF.

This clone was seen a single time. This chain joins TRBV9 and TRBJ2-5; the D gene is possibly TRBD2 (6 bases). V lost 4 bases to trimming and J lost 0 bases, with 19 bases between them. The CDR3 totals 17 residues. Germline V CDR1 and CDR2: SGDLS, YYNGEE. DNA of the CDR3: TGTGCCAGCAGCAGAGATTACAAGCGGGCGTACCAAGAGACCCAGTACTTC. It encodes CASSRDYKRAYQETQYF.

This rearrangement joins TRBV28 to TRBJ2-7; TRBD1 agrees at 7 bases. CDR3 length: 17 amino acids. J lost 3 bases, V lost 8 bases, and 19 bases had no gene match. Germline values: CDR1 MDHEN, CDR2 SYDVKM. CDR3 loop: CASLTDRSTILFYEQYF. The CDR3 region has the DNA TGTGCCAGCCTCACGGACAGGTCGACTATCCTATTCTACGAGCAGTACTTC.

The rearrangement joins TRBV6-5 to TRBJ1-5, with 7 bases fitting TRBD1. The CDR3 contains 13 residues. V was pared by 5 bases and J by 4 bases, with 2 bases of the junction left unmatched. Per germline, CDR1 MNHEY and CDR2 SVGAGI. As DNA, the CDR3 is TGTGCCAGCAGTCCACAGGGGAATCAGCCCCAGCATTTT. Translation gives CASSPQGNQPQHF.

This clone was found once. CDR3 loop: CASSLEGDGTDTQYF. The CDR3 DNA is TGTGCCAGCAGCTTAGAGGGGGACGGCACAGATACGCAGTATTTT. The V call is TRBV7-3, the J call TRBJ2-3; TRBD1 is a possible D gene (6 bases). From germline, CDR1 is SGHTA and CDR2 FQGTGA. Trimming removed 2 bases from V and 1 base from J, with 10 bases in between. The CDR3 length is 15 residues.

This clone came up a few times. The V call is TRBV5-6, the J call TRBJ2-3; TRBD1 aligns across 7 bases. Germline assignment: CDR1 SGHDT and CDR2 YYEEEE. The V gene end was trimmed by 4 bases and the J gene end by 4 bases; junction bases not matched to a gene: 12. This CDR3 contains 16 residues. In DNA form, the CDR3 reads TGTGCCAGCAGCCTCCGACAGGGTGTGTCGGCAGATACGCAGTATTTT. Protein sequence: CASSLRQGVSADTQYF.

In its sample, this clone was seen once. Given a much more abundant clone one base away, this may be a read error. The chain links TRBV5-4 to TRBJ2-5, with D uncertain. Deletions cut 0 bases from V and 2 bases from J, with 2 bases between. The CDR3 loop spans 12 amino acids. Germline V gene sequence: CDR1 SGHNT, CDR2 YYREEE (reference sequence). The CDR3 here is CASSLAQETQYF. CDR3 sequence (DNA): TGTGCCAGCAGCTTGGCGCAAGAGACCCAGTACTTC.